A selection of T cell receptor beta chains follows, all from one sample in a study of OX40 agonist ivuxolimab in advanced cancers. Produced via immunoSEQ multiplex PCR; TCRdb's table is partial and in-frame only. The sample shows about 75,000 clones, around 87% of them seen only once. Here the sequenced sample was CD4+ or CD8+ T cells sorted from blood, taken in a trial of the OX40 agonist ivuxolimab. Source of these receptors: an adult with an advanced solid tumor such as melanoma, head and neck, liver or kidney cancer. Both conserved end residues are part of each CDR3. D genes are given only for firm matches. The size field is filled for only some rows; it gives once, few, many or a size class.

TRBD2 TRBJ2-2 - TRBV19 16 TGTGCCAGTAGTATGGTTCCAGCGGGAGGCTTCGGGGAGCTGTTTTTT CASSMVPAGGFGELFF
TRBD1 TRBJ1-1 - TRBV9 15 TGTGCCAGCAGCTTAATGGACAGGTCGAACACTGAAGCTTTCTTT CASSLMDRSNTEAFF
- TRBJ1-3 - TRBV28 14 TGTGCCAGCAGTTCACAGGGTGTGGGAAACACCATATATTTT CASSSQGVGNTIYF
TRBD2 TRBJ2-1 - TRBV6-4 14 TGTGCCAGCAGTAGGGGACTAACCTACAATGAGCAGTTCTTC CASSRGLTYNEQFF
TRBD1 TRBJ1-2 - TRBV6-6 14 TGTGCCAGCACCTCGAGAGAGGGGGCCTATGGCTACACCTTC CASTSREGAYGYTF
- TRBJ1-1 - TRBV29-1 13 TGCAGCGCCCGGGGAGGGGGGCCCACTGAAGCTTTCTTT CSARGGGPTEAFF
- TRBJ1-2 - TRBV4-1 17 TGCGCCAGCAGCCAAGACGTGGTGCGGAGAGCTAACTATGGCTACACCTTC CASSQDVVRRANYGYTF
- TRBJ1-5 - TRBV4-1 14 TGCGCCAGCAGCCAAGATCTGGCTTTTCAGCCCCAGCATTTT CASSQDLAFQPQHF
- TRBJ2-1 - TRBV7-3 16 TGTGCCAGCAGCCGTGGCGGGGGCAGCTCCTACAATGAGCAGTTCTTC CASSRGGGSSYNEQFF
TRBD1 TRBJ2-2 - TRBV6-4 16 TGTGCCAGCAGTTCTGGACAGGGGGCGAACACCGGGGAGCTGTTTTTT CASSSGQGANTGELFF
- TRBJ1-1 once TRBV27 13 TGTGCCAGCAGACAAGACAGACCCTTTGAAGCTTTCTTT CASRQDRPFEAFF
- TRBJ1-5 - TRBV7-2 12 TGTGCCAGCAGCTTAGGGGTTCAGCCCCAGCATTTT CASSLGVQPQHF
- TRBJ1-1 - TRBV5-1 14 TGCGCCAGCAGCTTGTCTTCAGGGAACACTGAAGCTTTCTTT CASSLSSGNTEAFF
TRBD1 TRBJ2-7 - TRBV19 17 TGTGCCAGGTACTGCAGTGACCGGGACAGAAGGATATACGAGCAGTACTTC CARYCSDRDRRIYEQYF
- TRBJ2-3 - TRBV4-2 16 TGTGCCAGCAGCCAAGAGAGGATAGCGGGCACAGATACGCAGTATTTT CASSQERIAGTDTQYF
- TRBJ2-1 - TRBV11-2 14 TGTGCCAGCAGCTTAGATGGCGCCTACAATGAGCAGTTCTTC CASSLDGAYNEQFF
- TRBJ2-5 - TRBV5-6 15 TGTGCCAGCACCTCTCCGAAACCAGGGGCAGAGACCCAGTACTTC CASTSPKPGAETQYF
- TRBJ1-1 - TRBV19 14 TGTGCCAGCGAACTCTTTCCGGGCGCGAAGTGGGCTTTCTTT CASELFPGAKWAFF
TRBD2 TRBJ2-7 - TRBV25-1 18 TGTGCCAGCAGTGAGGGGATAGCGGGAGGCCTCCGCACCTACGAGCAGTACTTC CASSEGIAGGLRTYEQYF
- TRBJ1-2 - TRBV2 14 TGTGCCAGCAGTGAAGCAATCACAGTAAAAGGCTACACCTTC CASSEAITVKGYTF
- TRBJ1-4 - TRBV7-9 15 TGTGCCAGCAGCTTAACTCAAGTAGAGAGTGAAAAACTGTTTTTT CASSLTQVESEKLFF
- TRBJ1-6 - TRBV30 13 TGTGCCTGGAAGACAAAGGGTGGTTCACCCCTCCACTTT CAWKTKGGSPLHF
- TRBJ2-2 - TRBV2 14 TGTGCCAGCAGTGAAAGGACGGAGGCCGGGGAGCTGTTTTTT CASSERTEAGELFF
- TRBJ2-2 - TRBV19 14 TGTGCCACCCAGTGGCGGTCAGGAACCGGGGAGCTGTTTTTT CATQWRSGTGELFF
- TRBJ1-6 - TRBV7-4 12 TGTGCCAGCAGCTCAAAGACAGTGTCCCTCCACTTT CASSSKTVSLHF
- TRBJ2-7 - TRBV9 15 TGTGCCAGCAGCGTAGATGGCGGGTACTCCTACGAGCAGTACTTC CASSVDGGYSYEQYF
TRBD2 TRBJ2-3 - TRBV5-4 16 TGTGCCAGCAGCAGGGGACTAGCGGAAAGCACAGATACGCAGTATTTT CASSRGLAESTDTQYF
TRBD1 TRBJ2-4 - TRBV18 16 TGTGCCAGCTCACCACCTAGGACAGGGGGCAGAGACATTCAGTACTTC CASSPPRTGGRDIQYF
- TRBJ2-1 once TRBV7-9 16 TGTGCCAGCAGCCTTCTAACTGCCAGGGGAAGGAATGAGCAGTTCTTC CASSLLTARGRNEQFF
- TRBJ2-2 - TRBV10-2 14 TGCGCCAGCAGACCACAGGGAACCTCCGGGGAGCTGTTTTTT CASRPQGTSGELFF
- TRBJ2-2 - TRBV7-3 13 TGTGCCAGCAGCAATTTATTAGACGGGGAGCTGTTTTTT CASSNLLDGELFF
- TRBJ1-2 once TRBV29-1 12 TGCAGCGTACAAGACCGCCCGGTGGGCTACACCTTC CSVQDRPVGYTF
- TRBJ2-4 - TRBV27 16 TGTGCCAGCAGTTTATTCGGTGGGGGTGGCAAAAACATTCAGTACTTC CASSLFGGGGKNIQYF
TRBD2 TRBJ2-3 - TRBV27 16 TGTGCCAGCAGTTTATCGAGGACTAGCGATCGAGATACGCAGTATTTT CASSLSRTSDRDTQYF
- TRBJ2-1 once TRBV5-4 16 TGTGCCAGCAGCTCGGTGGGACAAAGCTCCTACAATGAGCAGTTCTTC CASSSVGQSSYNEQFF
TRBD1 TRBJ2-5 once TRBV5-1 14 TGCGCCAGCAGCTTGACAGGGGCGCAGGAGACCCAGTACTTC CASSLTGAQETQYF
TRBD1 TRBJ1-2 few TRBV19 14 TGTGCCACCCCTTCGCCAGGACAGGGGTCTGGCTACACCTTC CATPSPGQGSGYTF
- TRBJ2-5 - TRBV4-1 12 TGCGCCAGCAGCAGGGCACAAGAGACCCAGTACTTC CASSRAQETQYF
- TRBJ2-6 - TRBV5-1 14 TGCGCCAGCAGCACAACCTCTGGGGCCAACGTCCTGACTTTC CASSTTSGANVLTF
- TRBJ2-2 - TRBV6-1 14 TGTGCCAGCAGTGAACAGGACTTCACCGGGGAGCTGTTTTTT CASSEQDFTGELFF
TRBD1 TRBJ2-5 - TRBV9 15 TGTGCCAGCAAAAGGGGACAGGGAGTAACAGAGACCCAGTACTTC CASKRGQGVTETQYF
- TRBJ1-1 - TRBV30 13 TGTGCCTCGCAGGGGTCCCGGAACACTGAAGCTTTCTTT CASQGSRNTEAFF
- TRBJ1-2 - TRBV5-1 16 TGCGCCAGCAGCTTGGCAAAAGACGGATACTCCTATGGCTACACCTTC CASSLAKDGYSYGYTF
TRBD2 TRBJ2-1 - TRBV5-1 14 TGCGCCAGCAGCTTGGGCGGGGGGGCGAATGAGCAGTTCTTC CASSLGGGANEQFF
- TRBJ2-5 - TRBV2 14 TGTGCCAGCGGGTCCGGGACACTCCAAGAGACCCAGTACTTC CASGSGTLQETQYF
- TRBJ2-7 - TRBV7-9 13 TGTGCCAGCAGCTTAGATAAGGGGGGCGAGCAGTACTTC CASSLDKGGEQYF
TRBD1 TRBJ1-2 - TRBV30 13 TGTGCCTGGAGGAGGGGACAGGGGAATGGCTACACCTTC CAWRRGQGNGYTF
- TRBJ1-2 - TRBV20-1 11 TGCAGTGCTATTTCAGGAGCTGGCTACACCTTC CSAISGAGYTF
- TRBJ2-7 - TRBV11-1 12 TGTGCCAGCAGCTTAGTCATGTCGGAGCAGTACTTC CASSLVMSEQYF
TRBD2 TRBJ2-1 - TRBV6-5 13 TGTGCCAGCAGGCGAGCGGGAGGCAATGAGCAGTTCTTC CASRRAGGNEQFF
TRBD1 TRBJ1-1 - TRBV7-3 16 TGTGCCAGCAGCTTCCGGACAGGGAGGGGTAACACTGAAGCTTTCTTT CASSFRTGRGNTEAFF
TRBD2 TRBJ2-1 - TRBV7-2 16 TGTGCCAGCAGCCGAGATGCGGTAGCGGGAGGGCATGAGCAGTTCTTC CASSRDAVAGGHEQFF
- TRBJ2-1 - TRBV18 13 TGTGCCAGCTCACCAGGCCTCTACAATGAGCAGTTCTTC CASSPGLYNEQFF
- TRBJ1-3 few TRBV5-1 17 TGCGCCAGCAGCTTGGTGTCCGGCAGGTTCTCTGGAAACACCATATATTTT CASSLVSGRFSGNTIYF
- TRBJ1-1 - TRBV11-2 14 TGTGCCAGCAGCTTAGGGGGAGGGGGCACTGAAGCTTTCTTT CASSLGGGGTEAFF
- TRBJ1-2 - TRBV14 13 TGTGCCAGCAGCCAAGATTTGGGCAAGGGCTACACCTTC CASSQDLGKGYTF
TRBD1 TRBJ1-2 - TRBV7-2 16 TGTGCCAGCAGCTTACGGGGACAGCCCTCAAACTATGGCTACACCTTC CASSLRGQPSNYGYTF
- TRBJ2-1 - TRBV28 14 TGTGCCAGCAGTTTGGTGGTGTTGGGCAATGAGCAGTTCTTC CASSLVVLGNEQFF
TRBD1 TRBJ2-1 once TRBV19 18 TGTGCCAGTAGCAATGGGGGACAGACTTTTAGCTCCTACAATGAGCAGTTCTTC CASSNGGQTFSSYNEQFF
- TRBJ1-1 - TRBV30 13 TGTGCCTGGAAGGGGTCTCTGAACACTGAAGCTTTCTTT CAWKGSLNTEAFF